One sample yielded the 9 T cell receptor beta chains listed below, sequenced in a study of blood T cell repertoires in COVID-19. Data came from immunoSEQ multiplex PCR; TCRdb stores just in-frame clones and leaves some out. Altogether 80,000 to 100,000 clones are present, just over 85% being singletons, with the ten largest covering roughly 2.1%. The sequencing sample was made of peripheral blood. Every receptor here comes from a middle-aged man with COVID-19, enrolled during active disease.

The table lists this clone with a few counts. The chain uses TRBV4-3 and TRBJ2-3, with 9 bases identical to TRBD2. The germline V gene has CDR1 LGHNA and CDR2 YSLEER. The CDR3 has 19 amino acids. The V and J ends lost 1 base and 2 bases, in that order; junction bases with no gene match: 13. CDR3 nucleotide sequence: TGCGCCAGCAGCCAAGTCGGGGGCCTAGCGGGGACTCTCACAGATACGCAGTATTTT. It specifies CASSQVGGLAGTLTDTQYF.

CDR3 DNA: TGCGCCAGCAGCCAAGAGAGGACTAGCGGGGGAGCCTACGAGCAGTACTTC. Its protein is CASSQERTSGGAYEQYF. The rearrangement uses TRBV4-1 and TRBJ2-7; 13 nucleotides align to TRBD2. The V gene's germline CDR1 is MGHRA and CDR2 YSYEKL. This CDR3 contains 17 residues. Trimming at V came to 0 bases and at J to 2 bases, leaving 4 bases not matched to a gene.

The rearrangement uses TRBV7-2 and TRBJ2-1, with 8 bases matching TRBD1. J lost 4 bases, V lost 1 base, and 3 bases had no gene match. The CDR3 contains 15 residues. Germline CDR1 and CDR2: SGHTA and FQGNSA. The chain's CDR3 is CASSLGQGTYNEQFF. Here the CDR3 DNA reads TGTGCCAGCAGCTTAGGACAGGGGACGTACAATGAGCAGTTCTTC.

The rearrangement joins TRBV30 to TRBJ1-2; D may be TRBD1 (5 bases). The germline gives CDR1 GTSNPN, CDR2 SVGIG (reference sequence). Trimming cost V 0 bases and J 4 bases, with 15 bases left between them. This CDR3 has 15 amino acids. The CDR3 DNA sequence: TGTGCCTGGAGTGTACAGGCTCGTTCTGGCTATGGCTACACCTTC. Residues: CAWSVQARSGYGYTF.

The V call is TRBV7-2, the J call TRBJ2-7; 7 bases map to TRBD1. Looked up from germline, CDR1 is SGHTA and CDR2 is FQGNSA. Germline trimming cut 6 bases from V and 4 bases from J; bases unmatched to any gene: 9. The CDR3 has 14 amino acids. CDR3 bases: TGTGCCAGCAGTCGAACGACAGGGCTGTACGAGCAGTACTTC. It encodes CASSRTTGLYEQYF.

This chain links TRBV28 with TRBJ2-7, with TRBD1 identical over 9 bases. Germline trimming cut 3 bases from V and 11 bases from J; bases unmatched to any gene: 8. Germline assignment: CDR1 MDHEN and CDR2 SYDVKM. The CDR3 contains 13 residues. Here the CDR3 DNA reads TGTGCCAGCAGTTTTAACCCGGGACAGGGAAAGTACTTC. It specifies CASSFNPGQGKYF.

The J gene is TRBJ1-4, the V gene TRBV5-1; D remains ambiguous. Per the germline V gene, CDR1 is SGHRS and CDR2 is YFSETQ. The CDR3 has 15 residues. V was trimmed by 8 bases and J by 8 bases, leaving 22 bases between them. The CDR3: CASRLREAREEKLFF. Here the CDR3 DNA reads TGCGCCAGTAGACTTCGCGAAGCGCGGGAAGAAAAACTGTTTTTT.

V usage is TRBV5-1 and J usage is TRBJ1-1; TRBD1 matches 7 bases. The CDR3 has 15 amino acids. Germline trimming cut 4 bases from V and 0 bases from J; bases unmatched to any gene: 6. The germline V gene has CDR1 SGHRS and CDR2 YFSETQ. The CDR3 reads CASSPQGGMNTEAFF. The CDR3 coding sequence is TGCGCCAGCAGCCCGCAGGGGGGAATGAACACTGAAGCTTTCTTT.

The chain recombines TRBV5-1 with TRBJ2-3; tentative D call: TRBD2 (5 bases). Germline assignment: CDR1 SGHRS and CDR2 YFSETQ. The V and J ends lost 4 bases and 6 bases respectively, with 12 bases between them. The CDR3 totals 13 residues. CDR3 sequence reads: CASSGTRFDTQYF. The CDR3 coding sequence is TGCGCCAGCAGCGGCACTAGATTCGATACGCAGTATTTT.